One sample yielded the 7 T cell receptor beta chains listed below, sequenced in a study of shared clonotypes between healthy human individuals. Produced via immunoSEQ multiplex PCR; TCRdb's table is partial and in-frame only. In the table there are hundreds of thousands of clones, 55% to 75% of which are singletons. The sequenced sample consisted of memory CD4+ T cells sorted from blood. Subset: CD45RA-negative fraction. All receptors come from a woman aged 25 to 39 in good health.

Turning to this clone: The same CDR3 can be traced to other DNA sequences in this sample. The chain joins TRBV11-2 to TRBJ2-1, with D tentatively TRBD1 (6 bases). Trimming removed 4 bases at V and 4 bases at J, with 11 bases between. This CDR3 is 14 amino acids long. The germline V gene encodes CDR1 SGHAT and CDR2 FQNNGV. This CDR3 reads CASSSGQNYNEQFF. DNA for the CDR3: TGTGCCAGCAGCTCAGGACAGAATTACAATGAGCAGTTCTTC.

This rearrangement joins TRBV5-4 to TRBJ1-2; 7 bases match TRBD1. Germline CDR1 is SGHNT and CDR2 is YYREEE (reference sequence). Trimming at V came to 4 bases and at J to 8 bases, leaving 5 bases not matched to a gene. This CDR3 is built from 12 residues. DNA for the CDR3: TGTGCCAGCAGCCAGGGGGAGGGAGGCTACACCTTC. It translates to CASSQGEGGYTF.

Turning to this clone: This same CDR3 is encoded by further DNA sequences in the sample. The chain couples TRBV28 to TRBJ2-1, with TRBD2 matching 9 bases. The CDR3 is 16 residues long. Trimming cost V 5 bases and J 2 bases; bases outside gene matches: 7. Germline CDR1 is MDHEN and CDR2 is SYDVKM. The chain's CDR3 is CASSPALAGAYNEQFF. Written as DNA, the CDR3 is TGTGCCAGCAGTCCAGCGTTAGCGGGAGCCTACAATGAGCAGTTCTTC.

The genes are TRBV29-1 and TRBJ2-1; TRBD2 aligns across 9 bases. CDR1 is SQVTM, CDR2 ANQGSEA, per germline. V lost 5 bases, J lost 5 bases, and 10 bases stayed unmatched. The CDR3 is 15 residues long. Here the CDR3 DNA reads TGCAGCGTTTTGACTAGCGGATACACGGACAATGAGCAGTTCTTC. This encodes CSVLTSGYTDNEQFF.

In its sample, this clone was seen a few times. V usage is TRBV7-6 and J usage is TRBJ2-2, with unresolved D. The germline V gene has CDR1 SGHVS and CDR2 FNYEAQ. With 6 bases removed from V and 1 base from J, the gap between germline ends came to 6 bases. The CDR3 sequence is 13 residues long. CDR3 coding DNA: TGTGCCAGCAGGAGCAGGAACACCGGGGAGCTGTTTTTT. This codes for CASRSRNTGELFF.

This clone was seen once. The same CDR3 also results from other DNA sequences found in this sample. The chain recombines TRBV5-1 with TRBJ2-5; no clear D gene. From germline, CDR1 is SGHRS and CDR2 YFSETQ. The V end was cut by 0 bases, the J end by 2 bases, with 11 bases between. This CDR3 has 15 residues. The CDR3 DNA is TGCGCCAGCAGCTTGGTGGCAGGTCTGCAAGAGACCCAGTACTTC. Translating it yields CASSLVAGLQETQYF.

This sequence joins TRBV27 and TRBJ2-7, with a weak D call TRBD1 (6 bases). The germline gives CDR1 MNHEY, CDR2 SMNVEV (reference sequence). There are 14 residues in the CDR3. V dropped 5 bases and J dropped 3 bases, with 14 bases sitting between them. CDR3: CASSGLGTNYEQYF. DNA of the CDR3: TGTGCCAGCAGTGGTCTCGGGACAAACTACGAGCAGTACTTC.